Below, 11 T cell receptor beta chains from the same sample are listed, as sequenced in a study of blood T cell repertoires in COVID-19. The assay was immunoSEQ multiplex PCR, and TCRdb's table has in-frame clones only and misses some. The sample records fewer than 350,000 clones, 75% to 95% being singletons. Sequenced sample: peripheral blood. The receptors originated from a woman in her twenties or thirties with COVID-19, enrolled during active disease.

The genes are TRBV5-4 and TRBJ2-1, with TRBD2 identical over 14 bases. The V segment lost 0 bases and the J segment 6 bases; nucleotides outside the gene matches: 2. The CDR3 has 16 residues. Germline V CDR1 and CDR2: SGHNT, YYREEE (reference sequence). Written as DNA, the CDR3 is TGTGCCAGCAGCTTGGGGGGACTAGCGGGAGTCAATGAGCAGTTCTTC. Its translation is CASSLGGLAGVNEQFF.

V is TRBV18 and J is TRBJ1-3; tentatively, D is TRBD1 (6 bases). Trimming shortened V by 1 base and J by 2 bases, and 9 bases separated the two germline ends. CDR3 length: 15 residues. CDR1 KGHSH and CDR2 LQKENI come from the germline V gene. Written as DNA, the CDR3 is TGTGCCAGCTCACCACTTACAGGGACTGGAAACACCATATATTTT. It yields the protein CASSPLTGTGNTIYF.

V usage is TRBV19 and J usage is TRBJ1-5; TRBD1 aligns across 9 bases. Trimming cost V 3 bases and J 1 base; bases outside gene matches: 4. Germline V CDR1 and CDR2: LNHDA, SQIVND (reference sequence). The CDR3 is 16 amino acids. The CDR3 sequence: CASSITGGRSNQPQHF. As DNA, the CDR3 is TGTGCCAGTAGTATTACAGGGGGCAGGAGCAATCAGCCCCAGCATTTT.

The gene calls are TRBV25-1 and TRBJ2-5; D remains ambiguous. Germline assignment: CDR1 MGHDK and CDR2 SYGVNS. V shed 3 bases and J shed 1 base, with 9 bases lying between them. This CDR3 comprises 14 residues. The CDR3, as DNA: TGTGCCAGCAGTGATCAGACTGTCCAAGAGACCCAGTACTTC. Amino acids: CASSDQTVQETQYF.

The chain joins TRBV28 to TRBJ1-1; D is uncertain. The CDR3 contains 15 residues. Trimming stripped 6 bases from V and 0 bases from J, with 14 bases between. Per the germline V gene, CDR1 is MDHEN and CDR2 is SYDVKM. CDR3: CASSPVVEMNTEAFF. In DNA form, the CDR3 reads TGTGCCAGCAGCCCCGTCGTGGAGATGAACACTGAAGCTTTCTTT.

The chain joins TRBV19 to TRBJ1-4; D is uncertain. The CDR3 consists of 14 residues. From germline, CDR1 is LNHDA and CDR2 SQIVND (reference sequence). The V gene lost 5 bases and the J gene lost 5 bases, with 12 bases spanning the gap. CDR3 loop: CASSWWGENEKLFF. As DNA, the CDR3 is TGTGCCAGTAGTTGGTGGGGAGAAAATGAAAAACTGTTTTTT.

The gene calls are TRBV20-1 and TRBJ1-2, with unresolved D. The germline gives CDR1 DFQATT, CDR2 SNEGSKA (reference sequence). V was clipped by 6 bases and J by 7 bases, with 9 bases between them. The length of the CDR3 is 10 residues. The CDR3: CSAARGGYTF. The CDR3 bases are TGCAGTGCAGCGCGGGGTGGCTACACCTTC.

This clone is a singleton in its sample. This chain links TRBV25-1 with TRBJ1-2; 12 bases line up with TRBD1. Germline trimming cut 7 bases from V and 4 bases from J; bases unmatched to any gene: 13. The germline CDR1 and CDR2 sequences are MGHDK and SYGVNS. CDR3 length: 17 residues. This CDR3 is CASMFWGQGALGYGYTF. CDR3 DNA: TGTGCCAGCATGTTTTGGGGACAGGGGGCGCTGGGCTATGGCTACACCTTC.

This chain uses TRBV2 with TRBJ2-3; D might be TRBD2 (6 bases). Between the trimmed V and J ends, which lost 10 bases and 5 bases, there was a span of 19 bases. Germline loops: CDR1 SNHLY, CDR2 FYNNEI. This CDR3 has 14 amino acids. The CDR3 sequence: CATRISGPLDTQYF. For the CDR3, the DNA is TGTGCCACCAGAATCAGCGGGCCTTTAGATACGCAGTATTTT. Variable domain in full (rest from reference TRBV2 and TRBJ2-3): EPEVTQTPSHQVTQMGQEVILRCVPISNHLYFYWYRQILGQKVEFLVSFYNNEISEKSEIFDDQFSVERPDGSNFTLKIRSTKLEDSAMYFCATRISGPLDTQYFGPGTRLTVL.

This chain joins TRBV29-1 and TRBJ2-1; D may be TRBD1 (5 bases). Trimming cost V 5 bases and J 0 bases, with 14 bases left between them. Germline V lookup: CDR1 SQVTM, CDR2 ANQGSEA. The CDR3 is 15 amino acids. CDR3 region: CSVPSDTNSYNEQFF. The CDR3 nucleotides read TGCAGCGTTCCTTCGGACACCAACTCCTACAATGAGCAGTTCTTC.

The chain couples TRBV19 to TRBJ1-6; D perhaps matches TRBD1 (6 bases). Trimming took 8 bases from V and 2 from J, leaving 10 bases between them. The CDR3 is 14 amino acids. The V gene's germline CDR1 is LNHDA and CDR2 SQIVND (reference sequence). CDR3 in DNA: TGTGCCAGTTCAGGGGATGCCTATAATTCACCCCTCCACTTT. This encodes CASSGDAYNSPLHF.